Here is one T cell receptor (beta chain) with its context. What it binds is unknown. TCRdb ran MiXCR on the 5' RACE reads and lists one entry per CDR3 protein. The sample includes around 510,000 distinct CDR3 sequences, less than 25% of them seen just once. The CDR3 contains 13 residues. V was pared by 0 bases and J by 3 bases, with 0 bases between. Germline CDR1 is MNHEY and CDR2 is SVGAGI. This sample was included in a study of T-cell memory formation after mild COVID-19. Findings and limits, study-wide: Among CD4+ contracting clones, most were CM and EM, and CD8+ ones EMRA.

The chain combines TRBV6-5 with TRBJ1-6; D gene ambiguous. Sequenced sample: PBMCs or a T cell subset sorted from them (not recorded which). The sequence came from an adult woman who had mild COVID-19 (a few samples of this study predate the infection). Cell type and time point are not known. The CDR3: CASSYSYNSPLHF. As DNA, the CDR3 is TGTGCCAGCAGTTACTCCTATAATTCACCCCTCCACTTT.